One and the same sample provided the 15 T cell receptor beta chains below, sequenced in a study of CD8 T cells in Susac syndrome. With random hexamers, roughly 0.45 to 1 ug RNA was reverse transcribed. TCRdb used MiXCR to reprocess the immunoSEQ multiplex PCR reads, holding one entry per CDR3 protein. Among some 120,000 distinct CDR3 sequences listed, over 90% were seen once. Input material: CD8+ T cells from PBMCs. The receptors were gathered from a human donor with multiple sclerosis.

J is TRBJ2-7 and V is TRBV29-1; D is possibly TRBD1 (6 bases). Germline CDR1 is SQVTM and CDR2 is ANQGSEA. This CDR3 contains 13 residues. Deletions cut 6 bases from V and 0 bases from J, with 12 bases between. The CDR3 reads CSVVTGGSYEQYF. The CDR3 DNA reads as TGCAGCGTCGTGACAGGAGGCTCCTACGAGCAGTACTTC.

The V and J genes are TRBV7-3 and TRBJ2-2, with D possibly matching TRBD1 (6 bases). The CDR3 spans 14 residues. Germline CDR1 is SGHTA and CDR2 is FQGTGA. Trimming shortened V by 1 base and J by 6 bases, and 9 bases separated the two germline ends. The chain's CDR3 is CASSLIGGSGELFF. In nucleotides, the CDR3 is TGTGCCAGCAGCTTAATAGGGGGATCCGGGGAGCTGTTTTTT.

The V gene is TRBV7-2, the J gene TRBJ1-4; D unresolved. The CDR3 consists of 12 residues. The V and J ends lost 1 base and 12 bases respectively, with 9 bases between them. Germline CDR1 and CDR2: SGHTA and FQGNSA. This CDR3 reads CASSLVGMELFF. In nucleotides, the CDR3 is TGTGCCAGCAGCTTAGTAGGGATGGAACTGTTTTTT. Combining the CDR3 with reference TRBV7-2 and TRBJ1-4 gives the whole variable domain GAGVSQSPSNKVTEKGKDVELRCDPISGHTALYWYRQSLGQGLEFLIYFQGNSAPDKSGLPSDRFSAERTGGSVSTLTIQRTQQEDSAVYLCASSLVGMELFFGSGTQLSVL.

The gene calls are TRBV14 and TRBJ2-5; D is possibly TRBD1 (7 bases). CDR3 length: 13 residues. The V and J ends lost 4 bases and 4 bases respectively, with 10 bases between them. CDR1 is SGHDN, CDR2 FVKESK, per germline. CDR3 nucleotide sequence: TGTGCCAGCAGCCCCAGGGGGGTAGAGACCCAGTACTTC. Amino acid sequence: CASSPRGVETQYF.

V usage is TRBV6-5 and J usage is TRBJ2-5, with D uncertain. V lost 0 bases and J 5 bases, leaving 13 bases between the germline ends. Germline values: CDR1 MNHEY, CDR2 SVGAGI. There are 15 residues in the CDR3. The DNA of the CDR3 is TGTGCCAGCAGTTACTCGGTCACTCGGTGGGAGACCCAGTACTTC. It is translated as CASSYSVTRWETQYF.

This rearrangement joins TRBV7-6 to TRBJ2-2; D uncertain. With 3 bases removed from V and 4 bases from J, the gap between germline ends came to 9 bases. The CDR3 runs to 14 residues. The germline gives CDR1 SGHVS, CDR2 FNYEAQ. Written as DNA, the CDR3 is TGTGCCAGCAGCTTTAACAGACCCACCGGGGAGCTGTTTTTT. Protein: CASSFNRPTGELFF. Variable domain in full (rest from reference TRBV7-6 and TRBJ2-2): GAGVSQSPRYKVTKRGQDVALRCDPISGHVSLYWYRQALGQGPEFLTYFNYEAQQDKSGLPNDRFSAERPEGSISTLTIQRTEQRDSAMYRCASSFNRPTGELFFGEGSRLTVL.

The CDR3 DNA reads as TGTGCCAGCAGTAGAGGGCAGGGGGCGGACGAGCAGTACTTC. It encodes CASSRGQGADEQYF. This rearrangement joins TRBV6-2 or TRBV6-3 to TRBJ2-7, with 8 bases fitting TRBD1. V trimming: 5 bases; J trimming: 5 bases; junction bases outside the gene matches: 8. This CDR3 is 14 amino acids long. CDR1 is MNHEY and CDR2 is SVGEGT in the germline V gene.

The J gene is TRBJ2-3, the V gene TRBV2; no reliable D call. Germline V CDR1 and CDR2: SNHLY, FYNNEI. CDR3 length: 12 residues. Trimming took 7 bases from V and 1 from J, leaving 6 bases between them. The CDR3: CASIWGTDTQYF. DNA of the CDR3: TGTGCCAGCATTTGGGGCACAGATACGCAGTATTTT.

The CDR3 bases are TGCGCCAGCAGCCAAGGGACTAGCGGGGTTGGAGAGACCCAGTACTTC. It is translated as CASSQGTSGVGETQYF. V usage is TRBV4-1 and J usage is TRBJ2-5; TRBD2 agrees at 12 bases. The germline V gene has CDR1 MGHRA and CDR2 YSYEKL. V was clipped by 1 base and J by 4 bases; unmatched bases: 4. This CDR3 has 16 residues.

The V gene is TRBV5-1, the J gene TRBJ2-5; D call uncertain. Germline V gene data show CDR1 as SGHRS and CDR2 as YFSETQ. The CDR3 extends over 15 amino acids. V lost 0 bases and J lost 5, with 14 bases in between. The CDR3 is CASSLASASRETQYF. CDR3 bases: TGCGCCAGCAGCTTGGCGTCGGCTAGTCGTGAGACCCAGTACTTC.

This clonotype was seen just once. The V call is TRBV5-4, the J call TRBJ2-7; D may be TRBD1 or TRBD2 (5 bases each). Germline CDR1 and CDR2: SGHNT and YYREEE (reference sequence). V was trimmed by 0 bases and J by 11 bases, leaving 9 bases between them. The CDR3 is 11 amino acids. As DNA, the CDR3 is TGTGCCAGCAGCTTGGGACAGAGGGAGTACTTC. It is translated as CASSLGQREYF. The full variable domain, completed using reference TRBV5-4 and TRBJ2-7, is ETGVTQSPTHLIKTRGQQVTLRCSSQSGHNTVSWYQQALGQGPQFIFQYYREEENGRGNFPPRFSGLQFPNYSSELNVNALELDDSALYLCASSLGQREYFGPGTRLTVT.

Here the CDR3 DNA reads TGTGCCAGCAGCTCGGGACAGGGACACGAGCAGTACGTC. Its translation: CASSSGQGHEQYV. The rearrangement links TRBV5-6 to TRBJ2-7; the match to TRBD1 covers 9 bases. From germline, CDR1 is SGHDT and CDR2 YYEEEE. CDR3 length: 13 residues. V trimming: 3 bases; J trimming: 5 bases; junction bases outside the gene matches: 3.

The genes are TRBV6-4 and TRBJ2-7; D gene ambiguous. This CDR3 has 15 amino acids. V dropped 6 bases and J dropped 6 bases, with 21 bases sitting between them. CDR1 and CDR2 from the germline V gene are MRHNA and SNTAGT. The CDR3 region is CASSHFPGHAREQYF. For the CDR3, the DNA is TGTGCCAGCAGCCACTTCCCCGGCCATGCTCGCGAGCAGTACTTC.

This chain connects TRBV9 to TRBJ2-1, with 12 bases matching TRBD2. Trimming at V came to 3 bases and at J to 5 bases, leaving 3 bases not matched to a gene. The CDR3 covers 15 residues. Germline V gives CDR1 SGDLS, CDR2 YYNGEE. CDR3 DNA: TGTGCCAGCAGCGAGAGGACTAGCGGGAACAATGAGCAGTTCTTC. It yields the protein CASSERTSGNNEQFF.

This clonotype was picked up a small number of times. The chain carries TRBV6-6 and TRBJ1-2; D is uncertain. V was cut by 6 bases and J by 8 bases, with 7 bases left in between. Germline V lookup: CDR1 MNHNY, CDR2 SVGAGI (reference sequence). The CDR3 length is 10 residues. The CDR3 spells CASRAQGYTF. CDR3 nucleotide sequence: TGTGCCAGCAGGGCACAGGGCTACACCTTC.